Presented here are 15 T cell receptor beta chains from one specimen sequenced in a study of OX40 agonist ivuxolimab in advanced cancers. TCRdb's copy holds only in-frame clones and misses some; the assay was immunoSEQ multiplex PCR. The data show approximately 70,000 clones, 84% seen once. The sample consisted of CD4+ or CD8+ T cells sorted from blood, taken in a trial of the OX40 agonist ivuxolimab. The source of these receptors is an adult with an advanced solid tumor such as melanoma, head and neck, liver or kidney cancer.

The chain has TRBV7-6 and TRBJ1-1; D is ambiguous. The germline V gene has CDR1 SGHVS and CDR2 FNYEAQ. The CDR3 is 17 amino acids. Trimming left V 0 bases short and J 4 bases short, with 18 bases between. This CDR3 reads CASSLAPGRWSRTEAFF. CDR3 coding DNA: TGTGCCAGCAGCTTAGCGCCCGGGCGGTGGAGTCGCACTGAAGCTTTCTTT.

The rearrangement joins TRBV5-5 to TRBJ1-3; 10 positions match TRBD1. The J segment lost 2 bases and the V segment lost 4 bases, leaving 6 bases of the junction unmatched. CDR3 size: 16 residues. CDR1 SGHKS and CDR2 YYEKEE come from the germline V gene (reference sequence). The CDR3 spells CASSVGQGRTGNTIYF. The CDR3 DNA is TGTGCCAGCAGCGTGGGACAGGGGAGAACTGGAAACACCATATATTTT.

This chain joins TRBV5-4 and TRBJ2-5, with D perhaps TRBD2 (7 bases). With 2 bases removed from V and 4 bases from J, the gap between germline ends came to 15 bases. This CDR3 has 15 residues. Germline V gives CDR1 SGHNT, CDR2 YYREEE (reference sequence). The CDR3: CASSLSKGGGETQYF. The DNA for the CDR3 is TGTGCCAGCAGCTTAAGTAAGGGAGGGGGAGAGACCCAGTACTTC.

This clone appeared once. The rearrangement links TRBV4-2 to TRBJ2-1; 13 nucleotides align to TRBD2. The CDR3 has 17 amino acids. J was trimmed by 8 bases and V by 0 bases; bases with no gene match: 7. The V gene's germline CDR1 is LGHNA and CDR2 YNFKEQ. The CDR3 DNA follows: TGTGCCAGCAGCCAAGAACCACTAGCGGGGGGGCGAGATGAGCAGTTCTTC. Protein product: CASSQEPLAGGRDEQFF.

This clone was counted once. The CDR3 DNA is TGTGCCAGTAGTCTCCGGACAGGGGGCAGTTACTATGGCTACACCTTC. As protein: CASSLRTGGSYYGYTF. V and J are TRBV19 and TRBJ1-2; 11 bases agree with TRBD1. J gave up 3 bases and V 5 bases, and 8 bases lay outside the gene matches. The germline CDR1 and CDR2 sequences are LNHDA and SQIVND (reference sequence). This CDR3 comprises 16 residues.

The CDR3 DNA follows: TGTGCCAGCAGCTTGGGGGGGGACGGCTACGAGCAGTACTTC. This gives the protein CASSLGGDGYEQYF. The chain is built from TRBV11-3 and TRBJ2-7, with 7 bases aligning to TRBD2. CDR3 length: 14 amino acids. CDR1 SGHNT and CDR2 YENEEA come from the germline V gene. The J segment lost 3 bases and the V segment lost 3 bases, leaving 5 bases of the junction unmatched.

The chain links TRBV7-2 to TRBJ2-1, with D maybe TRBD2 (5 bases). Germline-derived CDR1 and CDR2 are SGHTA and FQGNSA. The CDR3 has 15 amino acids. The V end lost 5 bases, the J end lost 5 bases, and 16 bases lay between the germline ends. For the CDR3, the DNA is TGTGCCAGCAGCCGCGGGCCCGCGCCCAACAATGAGCAGTTCTTC. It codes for CASSRGPAPNNEQFF.

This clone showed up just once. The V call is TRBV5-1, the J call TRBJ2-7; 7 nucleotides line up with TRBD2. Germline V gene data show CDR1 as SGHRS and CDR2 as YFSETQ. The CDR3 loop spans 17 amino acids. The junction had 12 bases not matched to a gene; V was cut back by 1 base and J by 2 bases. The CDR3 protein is CASSLLYPGGPTYEQYF. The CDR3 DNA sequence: TGCGCCAGCAGCTTGCTATACCCGGGGGGTCCTACCTACGAGCAGTACTTC.

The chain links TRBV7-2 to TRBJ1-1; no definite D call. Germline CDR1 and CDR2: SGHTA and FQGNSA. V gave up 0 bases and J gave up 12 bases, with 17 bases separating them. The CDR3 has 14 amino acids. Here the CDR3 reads CASSLALKGIASFF. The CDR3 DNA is TGTGCCAGCAGCTTAGCGCTAAAGGGAATCGCATCTTTCTTT.

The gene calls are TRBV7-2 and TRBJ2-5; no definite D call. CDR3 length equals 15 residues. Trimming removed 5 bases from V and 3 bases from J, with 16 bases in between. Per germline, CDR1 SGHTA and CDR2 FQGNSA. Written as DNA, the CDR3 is TGTGCCAGCAGCCCCTCCGGCAGAATGGAAGAGACCCAGTACTTC. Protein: CASSPSGRMEETQYF. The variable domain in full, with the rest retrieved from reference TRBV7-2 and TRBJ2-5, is GAGVSQSPSNKVTEKGKDVELRCDPISGHTALYWYRQSLGQGLEFLIYFQGNSAPDKSGLPSDRFSAERTGGSVSTLTIQRTQQEDSAVYLCASSPSGRMEETQYFGPGTRLLVL.

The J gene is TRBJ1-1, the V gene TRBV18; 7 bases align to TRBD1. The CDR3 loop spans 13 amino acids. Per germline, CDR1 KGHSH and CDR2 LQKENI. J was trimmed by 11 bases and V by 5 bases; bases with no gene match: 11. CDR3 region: CASSSEADRFAFF. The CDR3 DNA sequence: TGTGCCAGCTCATCGGAAGCGGACAGGTTTGCTTTCTTT. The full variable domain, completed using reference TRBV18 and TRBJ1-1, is NAGVMQNPRHLVRRRGQEARLRCSPMKGHSHVYWYRQLPEEGLKFMVYLQKENIIDESGMPKERFSAEFPKEGPSILRIQQVVRGDSAAYFCASSSEADRFAFFGQGTRLTVV.

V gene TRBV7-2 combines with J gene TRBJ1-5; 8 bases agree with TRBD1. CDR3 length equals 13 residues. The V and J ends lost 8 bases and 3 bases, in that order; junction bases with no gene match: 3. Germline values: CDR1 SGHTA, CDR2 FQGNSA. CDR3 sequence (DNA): TGTGCCAGCGCGGACAGGGTCAATCAGCCCCAGCATTTT. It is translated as CASADRVNQPQHF.

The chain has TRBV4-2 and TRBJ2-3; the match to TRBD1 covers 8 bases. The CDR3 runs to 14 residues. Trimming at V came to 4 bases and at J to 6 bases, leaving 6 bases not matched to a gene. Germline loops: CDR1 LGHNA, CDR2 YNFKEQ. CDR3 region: CASSPLQGVDTQYF. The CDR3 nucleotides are TGTGCCAGCAGCCCTCTACAGGGGGTCGATACGCAGTATTTT.

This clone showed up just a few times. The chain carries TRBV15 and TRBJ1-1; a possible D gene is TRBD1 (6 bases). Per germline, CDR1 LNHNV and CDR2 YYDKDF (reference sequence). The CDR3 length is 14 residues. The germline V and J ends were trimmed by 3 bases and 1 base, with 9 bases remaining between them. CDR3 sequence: CATSRGGRNTEAFF. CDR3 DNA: TGTGCCACCAGCAGGGGGGGGCGGAACACTGAAGCTTTCTTT.

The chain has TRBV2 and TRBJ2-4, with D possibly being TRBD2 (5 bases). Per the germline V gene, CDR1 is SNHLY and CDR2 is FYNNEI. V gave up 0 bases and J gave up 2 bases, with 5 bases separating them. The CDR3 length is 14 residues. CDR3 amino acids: CASSEATTKNIQYF. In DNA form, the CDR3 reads TGTGCCAGCAGTGAAGCGACTACCAAAAACATTCAGTACTTC.